The 17 T cell receptor beta chains listed next were all sequenced from one sample in a study of T cells in Graves' hyperthyroidism and ophthalmopathy. From RNA transcripts, TCR beta CDR3 regions were amplified. Primed by the HTBI set, a first-round RT-PCR was run on the TCR CDR3. TCRdb recomputed calls from the multiplex PCR reads with MiXCR, one row per CDR3 protein. The sample includes about 520,000 distinct CDR3 sequences, less than 25% seen only once; the top ten take more than 20%. The specimen was blood. The receptors originated from a man in his late teens or twenties with Graves' hyperthyroidism.

This clonotype was counted at least ten times. The gene calls are TRBV14 and TRBJ1-5, with D unclear. V lost 2 bases and J lost 9, with 11 bases in between. Germline V gene sequence: CDR1 SGHDN, CDR2 FVKESK. The CDR3 extends over 13 amino acids. The CDR3 reads CASSQTAHTPQHF. In DNA, the CDR3 is TGTGCCAGCAGCCAAACCGCGCATACGCCCCAGCATTTT.

Many counts were recorded for this clonotype. The chain uses TRBV12-3 or TRBV12-4 and TRBJ2-5; D ambiguous. With 6 bases removed from V and 4 bases from J, the gap between germline ends came to 12 bases. The CDR3 runs to 13 residues. The CDR3 bases are TGTGCCAGCAGGCCCACTGCGACAGAGACCCAGTACTTC. Protein product: CASRPTATETQYF.

Many counts were recorded for this clonotype. J is TRBJ2-5 and V is TRBV19; D remains unclear. Germline-derived CDR1 and CDR2 are LNHDA and SQIVND (reference sequence). Trimming removed 5 bases at V and 5 bases at J, with 12 bases between. The length of the CDR3 is 13 residues. DNA for the CDR3: TGTGCCAGTAGTGCCGAAACTCAGGAGACCCAGTACTTC. This gives the protein CASSAETQETQYF.

This clonotype appeared many times. The chain links TRBV28 to TRBJ1-1, with D hard to call. CDR1 and CDR2 (germline): MDHEN, SYDVKM. This CDR3 has 15 amino acids. V was shortened by 0 bases and J by 1 base, with 9 bases between the two germline ends. The chain's CDR3 is CASSLWAGPNTEAFF. CDR3 bases: TGTGCCAGCAGTTTATGGGCCGGGCCGAACACTGAAGCTTTCTTT. The full variable domain, in which reference TRBV28 and TRBJ1-1 provide the parts outside the CDR3, is DVKVTQSSRYLVKRTGEKVFLECVQDMDHENMFWYRQDPGLGLRLIYFSYDVKMKEKGDIPEGYSVSREKKERFSLILESASTNQTSMYLCASSLWAGPNTEAFFGQGTRLTVV.

This clonotype was counted at least ten times. CDR3 amino acids: CASSPPIGLRDYEQYF. The CDR3 nucleotides are TGTGCCAGCAGTCCCCCGATCGGTTTGAGGGACTACGAGCAGTACTTC. This chain links TRBV28 with TRBJ2-7; D is perhaps TRBD2 (5 bases). V shed 5 bases and J shed 3 bases, with 20 bases lying between them. This CDR3 has 16 residues. Germline lookup yields CDR1 MDHEN and CDR2 SYDVKM.

This clonotype appeared a few times. The V and J genes are TRBV12-3 or TRBV12-4 and TRBJ2-2, with TRBD2 identical over 14 bases. The CDR3 spans 18 residues. After removal of 2 bases from V and 4 bases from J, the junction contained 6 bases not matched to a gene. Here the CDR3 DNA reads TGTGCCAGCAGTTTAAGACTAGCGGGGGGGCATGGCACCGGGGAGCTGTTTTTT. The encoded protein is CASSLRLAGGHGTGELFF.

This clonotype was counted only a few times. J is TRBJ2-7 and V is TRBV6-5; TRBD2 might be the D (5 bases). The germline V gene encodes CDR1 MNHEY and CDR2 SVGAGI. V was shortened by 1 base and J by 3 bases, with 16 bases between the two germline ends. The CDR3 totals 16 residues. The CDR3 spells CASSYFFGGRVYEQYF. The CDR3 DNA reads TGTGCCAGCAGTTACTTCTTCGGAGGAAGGGTCTACGAGCAGTACTTC.

This clonotype showed up many times. This sequence joins TRBV29-1 and TRBJ1-1; TRBD1 is a possible D gene (5 bases). CDR1 is SQVTM and CDR2 is ANQGSEA in the germline V gene. This CDR3 region has 14 residues. The V gene lost 3 bases and the J gene lost 3 bases, with 14 bases spanning the gap. DNA for the CDR3: TGCAGCGTTGACAGGGTAGGTAGTGACACTGAAGCTTTCTTT. Translated, it gives CSVDRVGSDTEAFF.

This clonotype was seen ten or more times. The chain combines TRBV12-3 or TRBV12-4 with TRBJ2-7, with D maybe TRBD1 (7 bases). The CDR3 has 15 amino acids. Trimming cost V 3 bases and J 7 bases, with 19 bases left between them. This chain's CDR3 is CASSLAQGRTEEQYF. Written as DNA, the CDR3 is TGTGCCAGCAGTTTGGCACAGGGGAGGACGGAGGAGCAGTACTTC.

The sample holds a few counts of this clonotype. V and J are TRBV28 and TRBJ1-3, with TRBD1 matching over 8 bases. The ends lost 8 bases at V and 0 bases at J; junction bases unmatched: 3. Germline V CDR1 and CDR2: MDHEN, SYDVKM. CDR3 length: 14 residues. The CDR3 is CASDGQGSGNTIYF. CDR3 sequence (DNA): TGTGCCAGCGATGGACAGGGCTCTGGAAACACCATATATTTT.

In this sample, this clonotype turned up many times. The chain recombines TRBV12-3 or TRBV12-4 with TRBJ2-7; 9 bases are a match to TRBD1. This CDR3 is 15 amino acids long. J gave up 6 bases and V 4 bases, and 10 bases lay outside the gene matches. The CDR3 region is CASSSSRQGDTEQYF. CDR3 nucleotide sequence: TGTGCCAGCAGTTCCAGCAGACAGGGGGATACCGAGCAGTACTTC.

This chain links TRBV12-3 or TRBV12-4 with TRBJ1-6; D is uncertain. V lost 5 bases and J 9 bases, leaving 11 bases between the germline ends. The CDR3 extends over 13 amino acids. CDR3 in DNA: TGTGCCAGCAGTCCCACCCGAAGTTCACCCCTCCACTTT. As protein: CASSPTRSSPLHF.

This clonotype was recorded at least ten times. The V and J genes are TRBV11-2 and TRBJ2-7, with TRBD2 identical over 10 bases. The CDR3 sequence is 15 residues long. Germline V gives CDR1 SGHAT, CDR2 FQNNGV. V lost 4 bases to trimming and J lost 4 bases; unmatched junction nucleotides: 7. Written as DNA, the CDR3 is TGTGCCAGCAGCTACTTAGCGGGGGGCGGGTACGAGCAGTACTTC. It is translated as CASSYLAGGGYEQYF.

This sequence joins TRBV12-3 or TRBV12-4 and TRBJ2-5; D remains unclear. The germline V and J ends were trimmed by 6 bases and 7 bases, with 9 bases remaining between them. The CDR3 has 11 residues. CDR3 sequence reads: CASSAKGTQYF. The CDR3, as DNA: TGTGCCAGCAGCGCGAAAGGGACCCAGTACTTC.

This clonotype came up many times. The chain uses TRBV3-1 and TRBJ1-5, with no clear D. The CDR3 has 17 amino acids. Trimming cost V 5 bases and J 0 bases, with 17 bases left between them. CDR1 is LGHDT and CDR2 is YNNKEL in the germline V gene (reference sequence). The CDR3 here is CASSSSEARSSNQPQHF. The CDR3 DNA reads as TGTGCCAGCAGCTCCTCCGAGGCACGGTCTAGCAATCAGCCCCAGCATTTT.

This clonotype was seen a handful of times. This chain uses TRBV20-1 with TRBJ2-2, with D uncertain. In germline, CDR1 is DFQATT, CDR2 SNEGSKA (reference sequence). The CDR3 loop spans 14 amino acids. Trimming stripped 3 bases from V and 1 base from J, with 9 bases between. CDR3 protein: CSASDTLNTGELFF. The DNA of the CDR3 is TGCAGTGCTAGCGACACTCTGAACACCGGGGAGCTGTTTTTT.

At least ten counts were recorded for this clonotype. V and J are TRBV2 and TRBJ2-7; D is ambiguous. Trimming took off 3 bases at V and 2 bases at J, with 14 bases between the two ends. There are 15 residues in the CDR3. Germline lookup yields CDR1 SNHLY and CDR2 FYNNEI. CDR3 residues: CASSDASASTYEQYF. CDR3 DNA: TGTGCCAGCAGTGATGCGAGCGCCTCCACCTACGAGCAGTACTTC.